Sequencing of this T cell receptor (beta chain) was carried out in a study of T cells in Graves' hyperthyroidism and ophthalmopathy. Per the germline V gene, CDR1 is SGHVS and CDR2 is FNYEAQ. This CDR3 comprises 17 residues. Trimming took off 2 bases at V and 6 bases at J, with 20 bases between the two ends. Amplified TCR beta CDR3 regions derived from RNA transcripts. First-round RT-PCR targeting the TCR CDR3 was performed with the HTBI primer set. TCRdb analysed the multiplex PCR reads with MiXCR anew, one entry per CDR3 protein. Seen here are about 300,000 distinct CDR3 sequences, roughly 15% observed once, and the top ten hold 33%. This clonotype was observed many times.

What was sequenced was blood. The receptor comes from a man younger than 45 with Graves' hyperthyroidism. The V call is TRBV7-6, the J call TRBJ1-5; possibly TRBD1 for D (5 bases). The CDR3 sequence is CASSLPAGRTRAQPQHF. The CDR3 DNA reads TGTGCCAGCAGCTTACCTGCGGGACGCACAAGGGCTCAGCCCCAGCATTTT.